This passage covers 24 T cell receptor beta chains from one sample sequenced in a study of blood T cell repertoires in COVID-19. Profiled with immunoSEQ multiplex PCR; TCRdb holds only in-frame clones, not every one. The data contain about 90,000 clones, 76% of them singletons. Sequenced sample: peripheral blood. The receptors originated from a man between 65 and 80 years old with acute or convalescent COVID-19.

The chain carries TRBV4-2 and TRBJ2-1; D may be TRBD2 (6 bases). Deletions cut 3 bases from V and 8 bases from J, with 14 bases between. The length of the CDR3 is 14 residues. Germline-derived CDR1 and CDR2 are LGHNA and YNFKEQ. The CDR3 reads CASSQGGGYHEQFF. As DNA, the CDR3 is TGTGCCAGCAGCCAGGGAGGAGGGTACCATGAGCAGTTCTTC.

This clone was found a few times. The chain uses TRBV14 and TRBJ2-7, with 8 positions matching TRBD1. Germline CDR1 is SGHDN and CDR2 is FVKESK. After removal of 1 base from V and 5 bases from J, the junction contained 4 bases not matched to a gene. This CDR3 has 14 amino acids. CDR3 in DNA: TGTGCCAGCAGCCAAGCCAGGGGGCCCCACGAGCAGTACTTC. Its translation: CASSQARGPHEQYF.

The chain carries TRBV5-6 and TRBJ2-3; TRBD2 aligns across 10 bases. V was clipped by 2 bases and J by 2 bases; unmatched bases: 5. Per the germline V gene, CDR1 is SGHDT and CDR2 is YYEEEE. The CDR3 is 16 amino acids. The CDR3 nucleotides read TGTGCCAGCAGCTTCCGGACTAGCGGATCCACAGATACGCAGTATTTT. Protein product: CASSFRTSGSTDTQYF.

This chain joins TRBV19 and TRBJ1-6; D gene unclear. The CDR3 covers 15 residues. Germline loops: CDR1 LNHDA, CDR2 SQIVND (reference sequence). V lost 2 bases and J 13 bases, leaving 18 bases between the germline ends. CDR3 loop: CASSISDSGQWPLHF. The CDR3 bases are TGTGCCAGTAGTATAAGTGATTCTGGGCAATGGCCCCTCCACTTT.

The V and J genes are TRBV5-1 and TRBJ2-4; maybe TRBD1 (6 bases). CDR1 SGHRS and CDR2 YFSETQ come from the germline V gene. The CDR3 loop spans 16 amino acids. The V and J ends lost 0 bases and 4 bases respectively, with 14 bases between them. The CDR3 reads CASSLGAGDRKNIQYF. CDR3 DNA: TGCGCCAGCAGCTTGGGGGCAGGGGATAGGAAAAACATTCAGTACTTC. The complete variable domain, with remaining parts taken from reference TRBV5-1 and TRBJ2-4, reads KAGVTQTPRYLIKTRGQQVTLSCSPISGHRSVSWYQQTPGQGLQFLFEYFSETQRNKGNFPGRFSGRQFSNSRSEMNVSTLELGDSALYLCASSLGAGDRKNIQYFGAGTRLSVL.

The CDR3 region is CASSLSHQTAIFEQFF. In DNA form, the CDR3 reads TGTGCCAGCAGCTTATCCCATCAGACAGCCATTTTTGAGCAGTTCTTC. This chain links TRBV7-2 with TRBJ2-1; weak D call: TRBD1 (5 bases). Germline V gene sequence: CDR1 SGHTA, CDR2 FQGNSA. The CDR3 loop spans 16 amino acids. Deletions cut 2 bases from V and 9 bases from J, with 20 bases between.

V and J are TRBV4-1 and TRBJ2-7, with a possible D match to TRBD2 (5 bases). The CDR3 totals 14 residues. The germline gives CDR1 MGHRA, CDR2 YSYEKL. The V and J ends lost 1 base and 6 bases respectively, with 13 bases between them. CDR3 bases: TGCGCCAGCAGCCAAGGCTTGCGGGCAGGCGAGCAGTACTTC. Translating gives CASSQGLRAGEQYF.

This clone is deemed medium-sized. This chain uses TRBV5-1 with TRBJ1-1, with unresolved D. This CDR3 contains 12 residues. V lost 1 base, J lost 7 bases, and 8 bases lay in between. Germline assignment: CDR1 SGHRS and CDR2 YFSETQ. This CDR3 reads CASSLWTGEAFF. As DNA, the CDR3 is TGCGCCAGCAGCTTGTGGACTGGTGAAGCTTTCTTT. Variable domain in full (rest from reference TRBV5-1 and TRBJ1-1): KAGVTQTPRYLIKTRGQQVTLSCSPISGHRSVSWYQQTPGQGLQFLFEYFSETQRNKGNFPGRFSGRQFSNSRSEMNVSTLELGDSALYLCASSLWTGEAFFGQGTRLTVV.

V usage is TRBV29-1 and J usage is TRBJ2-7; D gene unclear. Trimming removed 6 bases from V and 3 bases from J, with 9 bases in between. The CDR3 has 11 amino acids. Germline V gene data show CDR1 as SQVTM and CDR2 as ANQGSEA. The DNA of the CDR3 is TGCAGCGTCCGACTCAACTACGAGCAGTACTTC. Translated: CSVRLNYEQYF.

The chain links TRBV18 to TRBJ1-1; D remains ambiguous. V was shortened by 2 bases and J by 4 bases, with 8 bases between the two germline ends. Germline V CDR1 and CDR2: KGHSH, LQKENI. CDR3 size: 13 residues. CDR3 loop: CASSPGGSTEAFF. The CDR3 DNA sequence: TGTGCCAGCTCACCAGGAGGTAGCACTGAAGCTTTCTTT.

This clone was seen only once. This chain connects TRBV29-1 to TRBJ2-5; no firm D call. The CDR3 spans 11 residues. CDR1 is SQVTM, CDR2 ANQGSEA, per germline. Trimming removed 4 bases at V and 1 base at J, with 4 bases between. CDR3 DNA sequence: TGCAGCGTTGCTATCCAAGAGACCCAGTACTTC. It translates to CSVAIQETQYF. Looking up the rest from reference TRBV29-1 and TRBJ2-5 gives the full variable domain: SAVISQKPSRDICQRGTSLTIQCQVDSQVTMMFWYRQQPGQSLTLIATANQGSEATYESGFVIDKFPISRPNLTFSTLTVSNMSPEDSSIYLCSVAIQETQYFGPGTRLLVL.

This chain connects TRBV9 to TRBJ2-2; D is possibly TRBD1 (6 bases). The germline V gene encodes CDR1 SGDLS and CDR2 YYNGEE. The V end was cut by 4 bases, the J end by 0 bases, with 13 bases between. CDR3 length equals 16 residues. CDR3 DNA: TGTGCCAGCAGCCCCCTTCAGGGGACGAACACCGGGGAGCTGTTTTTT. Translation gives CASSPLQGTNTGELFF.

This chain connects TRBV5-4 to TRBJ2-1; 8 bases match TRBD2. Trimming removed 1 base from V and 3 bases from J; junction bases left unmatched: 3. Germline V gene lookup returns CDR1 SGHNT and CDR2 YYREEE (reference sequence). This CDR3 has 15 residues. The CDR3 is CASSLSSGVYNEQFF. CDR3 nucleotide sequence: TGTGCCAGCAGCTTGAGTAGCGGGGTCTACAATGAGCAGTTCTTC.

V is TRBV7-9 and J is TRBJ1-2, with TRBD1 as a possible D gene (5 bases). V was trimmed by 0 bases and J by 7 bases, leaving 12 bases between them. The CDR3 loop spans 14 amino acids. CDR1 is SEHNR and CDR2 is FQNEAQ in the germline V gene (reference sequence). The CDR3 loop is CASSLAPGRGGYTF. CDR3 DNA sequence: TGTGCCAGCAGCTTAGCCCCGGGTAGGGGTGGCTACACCTTC.

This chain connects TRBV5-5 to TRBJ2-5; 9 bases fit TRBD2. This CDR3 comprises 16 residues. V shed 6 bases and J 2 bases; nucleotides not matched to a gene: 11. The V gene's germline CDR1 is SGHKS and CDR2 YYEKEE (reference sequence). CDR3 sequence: CASTHAGGARQETQYF. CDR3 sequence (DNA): TGTGCCAGCACCCACGCGGGGGGGGCGAGGCAAGAGACCCAGTACTTC.

The CDR3 DNA is TGTGCCAGCAGCTGGGGGCGTGGCTACACCTTC. It specifies CASSWGRGYTF. V gene TRBV5-4 combines with J gene TRBJ1-2; D might be TRBD1 (6 bases). V lost 3 bases and J 7 bases, leaving 7 bases between the germline ends. CDR3 size: 11 residues. CDR1 is SGHNT and CDR2 is YYREEE in the germline V gene (reference sequence).

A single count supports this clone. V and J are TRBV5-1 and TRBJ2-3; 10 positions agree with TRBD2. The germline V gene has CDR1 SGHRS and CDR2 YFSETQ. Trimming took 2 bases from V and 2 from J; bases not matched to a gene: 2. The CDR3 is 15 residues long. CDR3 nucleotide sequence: TGCGCCAGCAGCTTACTAGCGGGGATCACAGATACGCAGTATTTT. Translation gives CASSLLAGITDTQYF. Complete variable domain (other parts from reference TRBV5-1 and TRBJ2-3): KAGVTQTPRYLIKTRGQQVTLSCSPISGHRSVSWYQQTPGQGLQFLFEYFSETQRNKGNFPGRFSGRQFSNSRSEMNVSTLELGDSALYLCASSLLAGITDTQYFGPGTRLTVL.

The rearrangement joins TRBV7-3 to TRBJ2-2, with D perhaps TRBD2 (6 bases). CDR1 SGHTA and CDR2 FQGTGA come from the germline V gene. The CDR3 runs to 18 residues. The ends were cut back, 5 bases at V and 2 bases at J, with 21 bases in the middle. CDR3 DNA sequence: TGTGCCAGCAGCCTTACGGGGACTTCGACCTCTAACACCGGGGAGCTGTTTTTT. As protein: CASSLTGTSTSNTGELFF. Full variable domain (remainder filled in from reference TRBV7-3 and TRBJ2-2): GAGVSQTPSNKVTEKGKYVELRCDPISGHTALYWYRQSLGQGPEFLIYFQGTGAADDSGLPNDRFFAVRPEGSVSTLKIQRTERGDSAVYLCASSLTGTSTSNTGELFFGEGSRLTVL.

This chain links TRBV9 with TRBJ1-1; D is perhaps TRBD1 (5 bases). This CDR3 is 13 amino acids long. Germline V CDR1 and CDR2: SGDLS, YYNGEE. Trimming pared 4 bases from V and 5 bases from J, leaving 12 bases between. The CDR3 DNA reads TGTGCCAGCAGCTCCGGGGGTCAGACTGAAGCTTTCTTT. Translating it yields CASSSGGQTEAFF.

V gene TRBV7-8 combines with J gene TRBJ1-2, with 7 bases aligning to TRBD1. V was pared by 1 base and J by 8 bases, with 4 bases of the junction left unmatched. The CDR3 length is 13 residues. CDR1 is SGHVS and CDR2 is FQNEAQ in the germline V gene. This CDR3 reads CASSLGQGKGYTF. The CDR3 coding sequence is TGTGCCAGCAGCTTAGGACAGGGCAAAGGCTACACCTTC.

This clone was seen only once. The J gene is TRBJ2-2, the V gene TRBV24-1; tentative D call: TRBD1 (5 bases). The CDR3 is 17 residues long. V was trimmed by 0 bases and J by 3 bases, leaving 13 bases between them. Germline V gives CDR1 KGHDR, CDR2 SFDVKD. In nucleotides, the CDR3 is TGTGCCACCAGTGATTTGGCCCAGGGTGGGGACACCGGGGAGCTGTTTTTT. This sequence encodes CATSDLAQGGDTGELFF.

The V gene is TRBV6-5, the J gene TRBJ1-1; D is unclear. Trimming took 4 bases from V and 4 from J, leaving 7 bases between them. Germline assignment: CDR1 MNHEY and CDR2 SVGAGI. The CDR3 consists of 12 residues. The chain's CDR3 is CASSFAGTEAFF. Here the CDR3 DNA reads TGTGCCAGCAGTTTTGCGGGCACTGAAGCTTTCTTT.

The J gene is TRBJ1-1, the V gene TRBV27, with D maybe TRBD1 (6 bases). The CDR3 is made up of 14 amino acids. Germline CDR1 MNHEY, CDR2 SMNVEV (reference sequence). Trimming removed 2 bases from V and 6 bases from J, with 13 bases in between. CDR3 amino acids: CASSLISGEPEAFF. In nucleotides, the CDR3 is TGTGCCAGCAGTTTAATCTCAGGGGAACCTGAAGCTTTCTTT.

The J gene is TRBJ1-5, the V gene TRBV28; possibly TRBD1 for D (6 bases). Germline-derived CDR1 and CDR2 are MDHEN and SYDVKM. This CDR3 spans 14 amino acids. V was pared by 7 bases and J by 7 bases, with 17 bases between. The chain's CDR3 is CASTYRGGGQPQHF. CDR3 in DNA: TGTGCCAGCACCTATAGGGGGGGAGGACAGCCCCAGCATTTT. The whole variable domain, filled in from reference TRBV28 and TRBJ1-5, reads DVKVTQSSRYLVKRTGEKVFLECVQDMDHENMFWYRQDPGLGLRLIYFSYDVKMKEKGDIPEGYSVSREKKERFSLILESASTNQTSMYLCASTYRGGGQPQHFGDGTRLSIL.